This T cell receptor (beta chain) was captured in a study of blood T cell repertoires in COVID-19. TCRdb's copy holds only in-frame clones and misses some; the assay was immunoSEQ multiplex PCR. The sample lists approximately 190,000 clones, roughly 87% occurring once. This CDR3 spans 14 amino acids. Per the germline V gene, CDR1 is MDHEN and CDR2 is SYDVKM. V lost 6 bases and J 1 base, leaving 12 bases between the germline ends. The chain recombines TRBV28 with TRBJ1-2; the D gene is possibly TRBD1 (5 bases). Specimen: peripheral blood. The sequence derives from a woman aged 40 to 49 with acute or convalescent COVID-19. For the CDR3, the DNA is TGTGCCAGCAGCAGGGTGTGGGGTAACTATGGCTACACCTTC. As protein: CASSRVWGNYGYTF.